This section outlines one T cell receptor beta chain sequence together with its context. The antigen is undetermined. Primers used in a second PCR of roughly 7 to 12 cycles were a sample-barcoded 5' primer and a J-beta primer mix. Every sample gave at least 2.5 million paired-end reads containing CDR3. TCRdb redid the calling of the 5' RACE reads with MiXCR, one entry per CDR3 protein. The sample records some 1,500,000 distinct CDR3 sequences, around 40% being singletons. The study recruited healthy Caucasian donors from Russia who were aged about 6 to 100. The sample comes from a study of blood T cells in healthy people across ages. Germline V lookup: CDR1 MDHEN, CDR2 SYDVKM. V dropped 2 bases and J dropped 5; count of bases not matched to a gene: 7. CDR3 length equals 16 residues. Study findings and constraints: Aged donors had fewer naive CD4+ cells and lower diversity than long-lived donors.

The clonotype originates from a woman in her late teens or twenties in good health. This chain links TRBV28 with TRBJ2-3; 10 bases match TRBD2. The sample consisted of blood. This CDR3 reads CASSLMASGSVDTQYF. The CDR3 DNA follows: TGTGCCAGCAGTTTAATGGCTAGCGGGAGTGTAGATACGCAGTATTTT.